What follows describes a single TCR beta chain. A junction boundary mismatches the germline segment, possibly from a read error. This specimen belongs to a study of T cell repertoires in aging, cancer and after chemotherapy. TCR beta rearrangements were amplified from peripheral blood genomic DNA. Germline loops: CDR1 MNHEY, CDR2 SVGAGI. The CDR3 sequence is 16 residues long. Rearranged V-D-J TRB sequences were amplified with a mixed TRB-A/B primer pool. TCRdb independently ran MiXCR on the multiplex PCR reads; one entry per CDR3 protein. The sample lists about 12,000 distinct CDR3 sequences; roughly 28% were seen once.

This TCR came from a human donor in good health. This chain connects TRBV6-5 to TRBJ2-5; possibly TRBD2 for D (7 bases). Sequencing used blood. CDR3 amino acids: CASSLTPSGQGETQYF. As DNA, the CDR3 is TGCGCCAGCAGCTTAACCCCTAGCGGTCAGGGGGAGACCCAGTACTTC.